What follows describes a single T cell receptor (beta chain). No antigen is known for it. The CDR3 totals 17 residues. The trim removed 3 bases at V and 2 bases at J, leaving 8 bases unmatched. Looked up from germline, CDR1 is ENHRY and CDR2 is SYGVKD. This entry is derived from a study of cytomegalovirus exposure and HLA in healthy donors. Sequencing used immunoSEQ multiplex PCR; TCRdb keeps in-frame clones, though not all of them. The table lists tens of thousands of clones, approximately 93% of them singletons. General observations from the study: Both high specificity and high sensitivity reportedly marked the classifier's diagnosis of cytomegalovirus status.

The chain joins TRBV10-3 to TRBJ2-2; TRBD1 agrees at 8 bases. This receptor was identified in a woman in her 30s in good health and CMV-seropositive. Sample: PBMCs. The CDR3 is CAISEARQGTNTGELFF. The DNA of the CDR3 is TGTGCCATCAGTGAAGCGAGACAGGGGACAAACACCGGGGAGCTGTTTTTT.